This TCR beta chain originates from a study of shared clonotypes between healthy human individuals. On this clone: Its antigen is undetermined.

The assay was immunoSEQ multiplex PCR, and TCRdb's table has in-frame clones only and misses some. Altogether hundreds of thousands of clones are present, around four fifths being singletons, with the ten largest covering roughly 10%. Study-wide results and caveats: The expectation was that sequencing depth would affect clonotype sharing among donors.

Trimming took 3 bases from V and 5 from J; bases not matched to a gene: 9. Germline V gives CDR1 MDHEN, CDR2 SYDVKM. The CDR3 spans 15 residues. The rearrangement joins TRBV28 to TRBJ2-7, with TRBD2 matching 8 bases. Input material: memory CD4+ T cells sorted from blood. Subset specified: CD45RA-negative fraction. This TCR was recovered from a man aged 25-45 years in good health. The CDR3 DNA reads TGTGCCAGCAGTTTTATGGCGGGGGGAATCGACGAGCAGTACTTC. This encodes CASSFMAGGIDEQYF.